A selection of T cell receptor beta chains follows, all from one sample in a study of PD-L1 blockade in urothelial cancer. Profiled with immunoSEQ multiplex PCR; TCRdb holds only in-frame clones, not every one. This table has some 46,000 clones, 75% to 85% appearing once. Sequencing used PBMCs, obtained around atezolizumab (anti-PD-L1) treatment. Receptor source: a man aged 60 to 69 with urothelial cancer. The conserved cysteine and the conserved F or W are not part of the CDR3 here.

v_call: TRBV2
cdr3_aa: ASSRVIERTGELF

v_call: TRBV25-1
cdr3_aa: ASSDLGLENEQF

v_call: TRBV5-1
cdr3_aa: ASSMTSGTIYEQY

v_call: TRBV18
cdr3_aa: ASSRTGQADTEAF

v_call: TRBV2
cdr3_aa: ARQGANVLT

v_call: TRBV6-1
cdr3_aa: ASSEMLGLNTEAF

v_call: TRBV10-1
cdr3_aa: ASSAGDRVYEQY

v_call: TRBV6-1
cdr3_aa: ASRPGHLNTEAF

v_call: TRBV30
cdr3_aa: AWSLITLNYT

v_call: TRBV28
cdr3_aa: ASRHGQDNYGYT

v_call: TRBV5-1
cdr3_aa: ASTRDSTLPDNEQF

v_call: TRBV5-1
cdr3_aa: ASKEGRATNEKLF

v_call: TRBV28
cdr3_aa: ASSPTGLARETQY

v_call: TRBV18
cdr3_aa: ASSPSRVKETQY

v_call: TRBV29-1
cdr3_aa: SVGVGNEQF

v_call: TRBV7-2
cdr3_aa: ASSLRLPSSYNEQF

v_call: TRBV28
cdr3_aa: ASSPMGASGRTNEQF

v_call: TRBV7-9
cdr3_aa: ASLGGNTIY

v_call: TRBV30
cdr3_aa: AWSILVTGDRYEQY

v_call: TRBV5-1
cdr3_aa: ASSLGGQGAYEQY

v_call: TRBV28
cdr3_aa: ASNVGQGTYNEQF

v_call: TRBV6-5
cdr3_aa: ASSPDRGLNEQF

v_call: TRBV11-2
cdr3_aa: ASSIALGPHYEQY

v_call: TRBV6-1
cdr3_aa: ASSEIGGGVLYNEQF

v_call: TRBV15
cdr3_aa: ATSRDLAGMWQF

v_call: TRBV7-8
cdr3_aa: ASSLLVPGQVQETQY

v_call: TRBV9
cdr3_aa: ASSAPGLEAF

v_call: TRBV23-1
cdr3_aa: ASSQSFPRDTEAF

v_call: TRBV28
cdr3_aa: ATYLASRGIGHGYT

v_call: TRBV6-1
cdr3_aa: ASRTPGGLNTEAF

v_call: TRBV11-3
cdr3_aa: ASSFSGAEANQPQH

v_call: TRBV28
cdr3_aa: ASSPLGLASSEQF

v_call: TRBV6-1
cdr3_aa: ATTQTSYEQY

v_call: TRBV30
cdr3_aa: AWSRTGEQY

v_call: TRBV5-1
cdr3_aa: ASSRDTTSTDTQY

v_call: TRBV9
cdr3_aa: ASSYIDRGREGYT

v_call: TRBV5-4
cdr3_aa: ASSQGGQGVGEQY

v_call: TRBV19
cdr3_aa: ATLGQGKGYNEQF

v_call: TRBV5-4
cdr3_aa: ASSLDPQAPEAF

v_call: TRBV10-2
cdr3_aa: ASSQRQASYEQY

v_call: TRBV28
cdr3_aa: ASSRLPTGEAF

v_call: TRBV6-1
cdr3_aa: ASREAASTDTQY

v_call: TRBV7-2
cdr3_aa: ASSPGLAGGNEQF

v_call: TRBV28
cdr3_aa: ASSLGLAGVEQY

v_call: TRBV4-3
cdr3_aa: ASSQGGRGIYGYT

v_call: TRBV19
cdr3_aa: ASSQGTYEQY

v_call: TRBV19
cdr3_aa: ASSIKSWSGGAFGGEQF